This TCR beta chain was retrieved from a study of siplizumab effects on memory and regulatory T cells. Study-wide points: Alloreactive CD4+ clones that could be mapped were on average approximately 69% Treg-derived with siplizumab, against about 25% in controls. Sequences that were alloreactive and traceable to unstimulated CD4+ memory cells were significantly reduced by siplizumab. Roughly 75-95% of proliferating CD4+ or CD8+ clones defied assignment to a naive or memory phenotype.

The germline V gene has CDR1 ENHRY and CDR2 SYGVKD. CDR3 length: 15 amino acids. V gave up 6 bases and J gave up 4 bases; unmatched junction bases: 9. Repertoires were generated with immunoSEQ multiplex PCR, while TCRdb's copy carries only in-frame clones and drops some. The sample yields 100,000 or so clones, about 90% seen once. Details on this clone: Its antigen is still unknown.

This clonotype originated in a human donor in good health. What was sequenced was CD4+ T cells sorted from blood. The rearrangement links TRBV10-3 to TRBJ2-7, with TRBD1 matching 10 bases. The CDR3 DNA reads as TGTGCCATCAGGATGGGACAGGGGTCTAGGTACGAGCAGTACTTC. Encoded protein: CAIRMGQGSRYEQYF.